The clone carrying this T cell receptor beta chain was seen a handful of times. What it binds is not known. The entry originates in a study of human T cells and chemical hapten exposure. The germline gives CDR1 ENHRY, CDR2 SYGVKD. Losses at the gene ends were 6 bases for V and 6 bases for J; bases not matched to a gene: 3. There are 15 residues in the CDR3. This sample's time point: patch test 2, 6 weeks after DPC sensitization. Treatment defined: therapeutic diphenylcyclopropenone sensitization with weekly scalp DPC. General study findings and limits: Those TCRs sitting above 1 in 1000 frequency stayed the same with DPC sensitization.

Single cDNA molecules in the library carried unique molecular identifiers attached during preparation. TCRdb re-called the RACE reads through MiXCR, storing one row per CDR3 protein. The sample lists nearly 85,000 distinct CDR3 sequences; 9.5% to 13% were seen once. This clonotype originated in a man aged 18 to 35 with alopecia areata. Some clones in this sample may be carry-over from other donors' samples. The sequencing here drew on whole blood, taken in connection with sensitization to the hapten diphenylcyclopropenone (DPC). The rearrangement links TRBV10-3 to TRBJ1-6; TRBD1 matches at 12 bases. CDR3 DNA sequence: TGTGCCATCAGGGGACAGGGGGCGAGTAATTCACCCCTCCACTTT. This codes for CAIRGQGASNSPLHF.